A selection of T cell receptor beta chains follows, all from one sample in a study of blood T cell repertoires in COVID-19. Here immunoSEQ multiplex PCR was the method, and the copy in TCRdb shows in-frame clones only, minus some. This table has 250,000 to 350,000 clones, around 91% appearing once. The sample was peripheral blood. These receptors were obtained from an older woman with acute or convalescent COVID-19. Both conserved end residues are part of each CDR3. D genes are given only for firm matches. Clone sizes are given selectively: once, few, many, or a class where the clone is expanded.

TRBV3-1/TRBV3-2,.,TRBJ1-5,.,CASSPGLNQPQHF,TGTGCCAGCAGCCCTGGGCTTAATCAGCCCCAGCATTTT
TRBV30,.,TRBJ1-3,.,CAWSSWGGNSGNTIYF,TGTGCCTGGAGCTCCTGGGGAGGGAACTCTGGAAACACCATATATTTT
TRBV4-1,.,TRBJ1-6,.,CASSQERTNSPLHF,TGCGCCAGCAGCCAAGAGAGAACGAATTCACCCCTCCACTTT
TRBV25-1,once,TRBJ1-4,TRBD1,CASSLRTGATNEKLFF,TGTGCCAGCAGCCTAAGGACAGGTGCAACTAATGAAAAACTGTTTTTT
TRBV5-1,.,TRBJ2-1,TRBD2,CASSLYRLAGVEVHNEQFF,TGCGCCAGCAGCTTGTATCGGCTAGCGGGGGTCGAAGTCCACAATGAGCAGTTCTTC
TRBV27,.,TRBJ1-1,TRBD1,CASSLLQGQGSQAAFF,TGTGCCAGCAGTTTATTACAGGGGCAGGGAAGCCAGGCGGCTTTCTTT
TRBV7-9,.,TRBJ2-1,TRBD2,CASRTSGKPNEQFF,TGTGCCAGCAGGACTAGCGGGAAACCCAATGAGCAGTTCTTC
TRBV28,.,TRBJ2-7,TRBD2,CASSSRRGDHEQYF,TGTGCCAGCAGTTCCCGCCGGGGGGACCACGAGCAGTACTTC
TRBV5-1,.,TRBJ1-4,.,CASSLSLGATNEKLFF,TGCGCCAGCAGCTTGTCCCTAGGGGCAACTAATGAAAAACTGTTTTTT
TRBV5-4,few,TRBJ2-2,.,CASSPLQGLTGELFF,TGTGCCAGCAGCCCACTTCAGGGTCTGACCGGGGAGCTGTTTTTT
TRBV30,.,TRBJ2-7,.,CAWSQAGTLEQYF,TGTGCCTGGAGTCAGGCCGGGACACTTGAGCAGTACTTC
TRBV15,.,TRBJ2-7,TRBD2,CATSKSSGGYEQYF,TGTGCCACCAGCAAGTCTAGCGGGGGCTACGAGCAGTACTTC
TRBV5-1,.,TRBJ1-2,.,CASSLGREGYTF,TGCGCCAGCAGCTTGGGGCGGGAAGGCTACACCTTC
TRBV24-1,once,TRBJ1-4,TRBD1,CATSGGTGGNEKLFF,TGTGCCACCAGTGGAGGCACAGGGGGTAATGAAAAACTGTTTTTT
TRBV28,once,TRBJ2-2,TRBD2,CASSLWASGGSNTGELFF,TGTGCCAGCAGTTTATGGGCTAGCGGGGGGTCTAACACCGGGGAGCTGTTTTTT
TRBV19,.,TRBJ2-5,TRBD2,CASSIAGSGRETQYF,TGTGCCAGTAGTATAGCGGGTAGCGGGAGAGAGACCCAGTACTTC
TRBV5-1,.,TRBJ2-4,.,CASSVGAYRMNIQYF,TGCGCCAGCAGCGTGGGGGCCTACCGGATGAACATTCAGTACTTC
TRBV7-3,.,TRBJ2-1,.,CASSLTAVNEQFF,TGTGCCAGCAGCTTAACGGCGGTCAATGAGCAGTTCTTC
TRBV4-1,.,TRBJ1-4,.,CASSRQQVPSEKLFF,TGCGCCAGCAGCCGCCAACAGGTTCCCTCTGAAAAACTGTTTTTT
TRBV5-6,.,TRBJ1-1,.,CASRRDTEAFF,TGTGCCAGCAGAAGAGACACTGAAGCTTTCTTT
TRBV5-4,.,TRBJ1-1,TRBD1,CASSSGTGDEAFF,TGTGCCAGCAGCTCCGGGACAGGGGATGAAGCTTTCTTT
TRBV5-1,.,TRBJ2-7,.,CASAGTNSYEQYF,TGCGCCAGCGCCGGGACAAACTCCTACGAGCAGTACTTC
TRBV27,.,TRBJ2-6,.,CASMRALLSGANVLTF,TGTGCCAGCATGAGGGCCCTCCTCTCTGGGGCCAACGTCCTGACTTTC
TRBV7-2,.,TRBJ2-2,TRBD1,CASSFTPGQRNTGELFF,TGTGCCAGCAGCTTCACCCCGGGACAGAGGAACACCGGGGAGCTGTTTTTT
TRBV28,.,TRBJ2-1,.,CASSLTGSRPHNEQFF,TGTGCCAGCAGCTTGACAGGCTCCCGCCCCCACAATGAGCAGTTCTTC
TRBV28,.,TRBJ2-7,TRBD1,CASTFSRGLYEQYF,TGTGCCAGCACATTCTCGAGGGGGCTGTACGAGCAGTACTTC
TRBV7-3,.,TRBJ1-2,.,CASSLQPGQPANYGYTF,TGTGCCAGCAGCCTCCAACCCGGACAGCCAGCTAACTATGGCTACACCTTC
TRBV2,.,TRBJ2-7,TRBD1,CASNRDRDSYEQYF,TGTGCCAGCAACCGGGACAGGGACTCCTACGAGCAGTACTTC
TRBV19,.,TRBJ1-5,.,CATEEAGWNQPQHF,TGTGCCACCGAGGAGGCCGGGTGGAATCAGCCCCAGCATTTT
TRBV28,once,TRBJ2-3,TRBD2,CASSPGTSSLTDTQYF,TGTGCCAGCAGTCCCGGGACTAGCAGTCTTACAGATACGCAGTATTTT
TRBV19,.,TRBJ1-2,TRBD1,CASSTRPGQGNYGYTF,TGTGCCAGTAGTACTCGGCCGGGACAGGGTAACTATGGCTACACCTTC
TRBV2,.,TRBJ1-5,TRBD1,CASSGTGGQPQHF,TGTGCCAGCAGTGGGACAGGCGGTCAGCCCCAGCATTTT
TRBV27,.,TRBJ1-5,.,CASSLYSGRGANQPQHF,TGTGCCAGCAGTTTATATTCAGGACGGGGGGCCAATCAGCCCCAGCATTTT
TRBV24-1,few,TRBJ2-2,TRBD1,CATSDFPFDRGNTGELFF,TGTGCCACCAGTGATTTCCCCTTCGACAGGGGAAACACCGGGGAGCTGTTTTTT
TRBV7-9,.,TRBJ2-1,TRBD2,CASSRGLAGGEQFF,TGTGCCAGCAGCCGAGGACTAGCGGGAGGCGAGCAGTTCTTC
TRBV18,.,TRBJ2-1,.,CASSPVPSSYNEQFF,TGTGCCAGCTCACCGGTACCGAGCTCCTACAATGAGCAGTTCTTC
TRBV2,.,TRBJ1-1,.,CASSEARNTEAFF,TGTGCCAGCAGTGAAGCGCGGAACACTGAAGCTTTCTTT